This T cell receptor beta chain was retrieved from a study of T cell responses to AZD1222 COVID-19 vaccine. The table came from immunoSEQ multiplex PCR; TCRdb's copy has only in-frame clones and leaves some out. The sample has approximately 160,000 clones; approximately 90% are singletons. The starting material was peripheral blood, obtained on day 0 of AZD1222 vaccination. This TCR came from an adult in good health.

The CDR3 DNA is TGTGCCAGTCAGATTCGACAGGGACCCTACGAGCAGTACTTC. Translating it yields CASQIRQGPYEQYF. The V call is TRBV19, the J call TRBJ2-7; TRBD1 matches at 7 bases. V was pared by 8 bases and J by 2 bases, with 9 bases of the junction left unmatched. The CDR3 totals 14 residues. Germline-derived CDR1 and CDR2 are LNHDA and SQIVND (reference sequence).